These T cell receptor beta chains were read from a single sample in a study of shared clonotypes between healthy human individuals. Repertoires were generated with immunoSEQ multiplex PCR, while TCRdb's copy carries only in-frame clones and drops some. The sample lists over 1.4 million clones, roughly 96% occurring once. Sequencing was performed on naive CD4+ T cells sorted from blood. The receptors originated from a man aged 30 to 45 in good health. Each CDR3 is given with its conserved first and last residue. The order of the fields is clone size, J gene, V gene, D gene, CDR3 protein, CDR3 DNA. A D gene is named only where the DNA matches it firmly. The size entry is marked missing in some rows and otherwise reads once, few, many or a size class.

size: -
J: TRBJ1-4
V: TRBV19
D: TRBD1
CDR3: CASSQTGRATNEKLFF
DNA: TGTGCCAGTAGTCAGACAGGGCGCGCAACTAATGAAAAACTGTTTTTT

size: -
J: TRBJ2-7
V: TRBV18
D: TRBD1
CDR3: CASSRTGGRYEQYF
DNA: TGTGCCAGCTCACGTACAGGGGGCCGGTACGAGCAGTACTTC

size: -
J: TRBJ2-5
V: TRBV9
D: -
CDR3: CASSRRVGEETQYF
DNA: TGTGCCAGCAGCAGAAGGGTAGGGGAAGAGACCCAGTACTTC

size: -
J: TRBJ1-5
V: TRBV2
D: -
CDR3: CASRVVRGNQPQHF
DNA: TGTGCCAGCAGGGTCGTTCGAGGCAATCAGCCCCAGCATTTT

size: -
J: TRBJ2-5
V: TRBV13
D: TRBD1
CDR3: CASSLGRDRHETQYF
DNA: TGTGCCAGCAGCTTAGGGCGGGACAGGCACGAGACCCAGTACTTC

size: once
J: TRBJ2-7
V: TRBV19
D: TRBD2
CDR3: CASSQGTSETYEQYF
DNA: TGTGCCAGTAGTCAGGGGACTAGCGAGACCTACGAGCAGTACTTC

size: -
J: TRBJ2-1
V: TRBV5-5
D: TRBD1
CDR3: CASYLTGMATEQFF
DNA: TGTGCCAGCTACCTGACAGGGATGGCGACTGAGCAGTTCTTC

size: once
J: TRBJ2-5
V: TRBV2
D: -
CDR3: CASRTAGETQYF
DNA: TGTGCCAGCAGGACGGCGGGGGAGACCCAGTACTTC

size: once
J: TRBJ2-2
V: TRBV28
D: TRBD1
CDR3: CASSISTGGGTGELFF
DNA: TGTGCCAGCAGCATCTCCACAGGGGGTGGCACCGGGGAGCTGTTTTTT

size: -
J: TRBJ2-1
V: TRBV28
D: -
CDR3: CASSTQRRPYNEQFF
DNA: TGTGCCAGCAGTACGCAGCGACGTCCTTACAATGAGCAGTTCTTC

size: -
J: TRBJ2-4
V: TRBV4-3
D: -
CDR3: CASSQVRRGANIQYF
DNA: TGCGCCAGCAGCCAAGTCCGACGGGGCGCGAACATTCAGTACTTC

size: -
J: TRBJ1-1
V: TRBV5-4
D: -
CDR3: CASRSQGGNTEAFF
DNA: TGTGCCAGCAGATCACAGGGAGGGAACACTGAAGCTTTCTTT

size: once
J: TRBJ1-4
V: TRBV5-1
D: -
CDR3: CASSTVRGATNEKLFF
DNA: TGCGCCAGCAGCACAGTCAGGGGTGCAACTAATGAAAAACTGTTTTTT

size: -
J: TRBJ2-1
V: TRBV5-4
D: TRBD2
CDR3: CASSLGLAGGMNEQFF
DNA: TGTGCCAGCAGCTTGGGGCTAGCGGGAGGGATGAATGAGCAGTTCTTC

size: -
J: TRBJ2-3
V: TRBV7-6
D: TRBD2
CDR3: CASSLGSGTSGTDTQYF
DNA: TGTGCCAGCAGCTTAGGCTCCGGGACTAGCGGCACAGATACGCAGTATTTT

size: -
J: TRBJ1-3
V: TRBV28
D: -
CDR3: CASRRPGNTIYF
DNA: TGTGCCAGCAGAAGGCCTGGAAACACCATATATTTT

size: -
J: TRBJ2-1
V: TRBV29-1
D: -
CDR3: CSVRVGDQGFFSSYNEQFF
DNA: TGCAGCGTCCGTGTAGGGGACCAAGGATTTTTTAGCTCCTACAATGAGCAGTTCTTC

size: -
J: TRBJ1-1
V: TRBV10-3
D: TRBD1
CDR3: CAISGGQVSNTEAFF
DNA: TGTGCCATCAGTGGTGGACAGGTATCTAACACTGAAGCTTTCTTT

size: -
J: TRBJ2-7
V: TRBV19
D: -
CDR3: CASSVRAGLGQYF
DNA: TGTGCCAGTAGCGTCCGCGCGGGGCTGGGGCAGTACTTC

size: once
J: TRBJ1-2
V: TRBV2
D: -
CDR3: CASSEALASYGYTF
DNA: TGTGCCAGCAGTGAAGCCTTGGCATCCTATGGCTACACCTTC

size: -
J: TRBJ2-7
V: TRBV5-4
D: -
CDR3: CASSLGVGTPYEQYF
DNA: TGTGCCAGCAGCTTGGGGGTGGGAACACCCTACGAGCAGTACTTC

size: -
J: TRBJ2-6
V: TRBV28
D: TRBD1
CDR3: CASSSRTGRPGANVLTF
DNA: TGTGCCAGCAGTTCTCGGACAGGGAGGCCTGGGGCCAACGTCCTGACTTTC

size: -
J: TRBJ2-5
V: TRBV6-1
D: -
CDR3: CASSVPGGQKTQYF
DNA: TGTGCCAGCAGTGTGCCAGGGGGGCAAAAGACCCAGTACTTC

size: -
J: TRBJ2-1
V: TRBV7-8
D: -
CDR3: CASSKRETLSNEQFF
DNA: TGTGCCAGCAGCAAACGGGAGACCCTGAGCAATGAGCAGTTCTTC

size: -
J: TRBJ2-7
V: TRBV28
D: -
CDR3: CASSLKTGSSSYEQYF
DNA: TGTGCCAGCAGTTTAAAAACAGGGTCGAGTTCCTACGAGCAGTACTTC

size: -
J: TRBJ2-3
V: TRBV18
D: -
CDR3: CASSPTLTDTQYF
DNA: TGTGCCAGCTCTCCTACCCTCACAGATACGCAGTATTTT

size: -
J: TRBJ2-5
V: TRBV5-5
D: -
CDR3: CASSFIPGVETQYF
DNA: TGTGCCAGCAGCTTTATTCCGGGTGTTGAGACCCAGTACTTC

size: -
J: TRBJ1-5
V: TRBV2
D: -
CDR3: CASSHFQRLDRFHQPQHF
DNA: TGTGCCAGCAGTCACTTCCAGAGGCTCGACAGGTTCCATCAGCCCCAGCATTTT

size: -
J: TRBJ2-1
V: TRBV18
D: -
CDR3: CASSPKTSLHEQFF
DNA: TGTGCCAGCTCACCGAAAACTAGTCTCCATGAGCAGTTCTTC

size: -
J: TRBJ2-5
V: TRBV5-5
D: TRBD1
CDR3: CASSTWDRNQETQYF
DNA: TGTGCCAGCAGCACTTGGGACAGAAACCAAGAGACCCAGTACTTC

size: -
J: TRBJ2-1
V: TRBV7-2
D: TRBD2
CDR3: CASSPAEREYNEQFF
DNA: TGTGCCAGCAGCCCGGCTGAGCGGGAATACAATGAGCAGTTCTTC

size: -
J: TRBJ1-4
V: TRBV7-8
D: TRBD1
CDR3: CASSLRDRSEKLFF
DNA: TGTGCCAGCAGCCTCCGGGACAGAAGTGAAAAACTGTTTTTT

size: -
J: TRBJ2-5
V: TRBV6-7
D: TRBD2
CDR3: CASKNYGTSGEPIQETQYF
DNA: TGTGCCAGCAAAAACTACGGGACTAGCGGAGAACCCATCCAAGAGACCCAGTACTTC

size: -
J: TRBJ1-2
V: TRBV5-6
D: -
CDR3: CASSFPQFSYGYTF
DNA: TGTGCCAGCAGCTTTCCCCAGTTTTCCTATGGCTACACCTTC

size: -
J: TRBJ1-2
V: TRBV5-1
D: TRBD1
CDR3: CASSSGTGGAFYGYTF
DNA: TGCGCCAGCAGTTCCGGGACAGGGGGCGCCTTCTATGGCTACACCTTC

size: -
J: TRBJ2-1
V: TRBV28
D: -
CDR3: CASSLSEWRGLGYNEQFF
DNA: TGTGCCAGCAGTTTAAGCGAGTGGCGGGGTTTAGGGTACAATGAGCAGTTCTTC

size: once
J: TRBJ2-5
V: TRBV10-3
D: -
CDR3: CAIRGSTDSLETQYF
DNA: TGTGCCATCAGGGGGTCTACGGACAGCCTGGAGACCCAGTACTTC

size: -
J: TRBJ2-3
V: TRBV18
D: -
CDR3: CASSPNWGTDTQYF
DNA: TGTGCCAGCTCACCTAATTGGGGGACAGATACGCAGTATTTT

size: once
J: TRBJ2-1
V: TRBV7-2
D: -
CDR3: CASSRVGTEQFF
DNA: TGTGCCAGCAGCCGAGTGGGGACTGAGCAGTTCTTC